Each of the 30 T cell receptor beta chains below was sequenced from the same sample in a study of cytomegalovirus exposure and HLA in healthy donors. In the PCR, 60 Vbeta and 13 Jbeta primers were used. TCRdb's copy holds only in-frame clones and misses some; the assay was immunoSEQ multiplex PCR. The sample carries 15,000 to 20,000 clones, about 74% recorded once. Sequenced: PBMCs. All receptors derive from a young man in good health and CMV-seronegative.

The V gene is TRBV7-9, the J gene TRBJ2-3, with a weak D call TRBD2 (6 bases). The V end was cut by 5 bases, the J end by 5 bases, with 17 bases between. The germline gives CDR1 SEHNR, CDR2 FQNEAQ (reference sequence). The length of the CDR3 is 15 residues. CDR3 loop: CASSNTVNGRDTQYF. CDR3 sequence (DNA): TGTGCCAGCAGCAATACAGTAAACGGGAGAGATACGCAGTATTTT.

This clone was seen a few times. This rearrangement joins TRBV6-1 to TRBJ1-5; 10 bases match TRBD1. Trimming cost V 4 bases and J 1 base; bases outside gene matches: 7. Per the germline V gene, CDR1 is MNHNS and CDR2 is SASEGT. This CDR3 is 17 amino acids long. CDR3 DNA sequence: TGTGCCAGCAGTGCGACAGGGGGCGTACAAAGCAATCAGCCCCAGCATTTT. Amino acids: CASSATGGVQSNQPQHF.

V gene TRBV5-1 combines with J gene TRBJ1-2; 7 positions match TRBD1. Germline CDR1 reads SGHRS; CDR2 reads YFSETQ. This CDR3 contains 15 residues. The V segment lost 0 bases and the J segment 2 bases; nucleotides outside the gene matches: 4. The DNA of the CDR3 is TGCGCCAGCAGCTTGGCCGGGACAGACAACTATGGCTACACCTTC. It encodes CASSLAGTDNYGYTF.

The chain carries TRBV30 and TRBJ1-6; D is perhaps TRBD1 (5 bases). From germline, CDR1 is GTSNPN and CDR2 SVGIG (reference sequence). The CDR3 sequence is 15 residues long. Trimming took 0 bases from V and 2 from J, leaving 8 bases between them. The CDR3 protein is CAWSVPGTYNSPLHF. The DNA of the CDR3 is TGTGCCTGGAGTGTACCAGGGACCTATAATTCACCCCTCCACTTT.

This chain links TRBV30 with TRBJ2-5, with 12 nucleotides matching TRBD2. The CDR3 has 14 residues. Unmatched junction bases numbered 5, after V lost 6 bases and J lost 3 bases. The V gene's germline CDR1 is GTSNPN and CDR2 SVGIG (reference sequence). Written as DNA, the CDR3 is TGTGCCTGTTCTAGCGGGAGGGAAAAAGAGACCCAGTACTTC. The encoded protein is CACSSGREKETQYF.

This clone was counted once. This chain connects TRBV6-5 to TRBJ1-2; the D gene is possibly TRBD1 (5 bases). The CDR3 length is 14 residues. V was pared by 5 bases and J by 3 bases, with 13 bases between. CDR1 is MNHEY, CDR2 SVGAGI, per germline. The CDR3 DNA reads TGTGCCAGCAGTCGAGGAGGGGATCACTATGGCTACACCTTC. Amino acid sequence: CASSRGGDHYGYTF.

Only one count was recorded for this clone. This rearrangement joins TRBV30 to TRBJ1-2; D is unclear. Germline V gene data show CDR1 as GTSNPN and CDR2 as SVGIG (reference sequence). The CDR3 extends over 13 amino acids. V lost 2 bases, J lost 6 bases, and 13 bases lay in between. The CDR3 region has the DNA TGTGCCTGGAGTCGGAGGCAGGACCATGGCTACACCTTC. This gives the protein CAWSRRQDHGYTF. The whole variable domain, remainder taken from reference TRBV30 and TRBJ1-2, is SQTIHQWPATLVQPVGSPLSLECTVEGTSNPNLYWYRQAAGRGLQLLFYSVGIGQISSEVPQNLSASRPQDRQFILSSKKLLLSDSGFYLCAWSRRQDHGYTFGSGTRLTVV.

This chain links TRBV5-1 with TRBJ1-2, with a weak D call TRBD1 (5 bases). Germline loops: CDR1 SGHRS, CDR2 YFSETQ. The CDR3 sequence is 14 residues long. Trimming removed 0 bases at V and 2 bases at J, with 8 bases between. CDR3 nucleotides: TGCGCCAGCAGCTTGGGACAGAGCAACTATGGCTACACCTTC. Translating gives CASSLGQSNYGYTF.

The J gene is TRBJ1-6, the V gene TRBV9, with D unclear. V was clipped by 4 bases and J by 10 bases, with 18 bases between them. The CDR3 totals 15 residues. Germline CDR1 is SGDLS and CDR2 is YYNGEE. CDR3 DNA: TGTGCCAGCAGCCCTGATTGGTCCCCTGGCTCACCCCTCCACTTT. Translated, it gives CASSPDWSPGSPLHF.

The chain's CDR3 is CASRALQQPQHF. The CDR3 DNA sequence: TGTGCCAGCAGAGCCCTACAGCAGCCCCAGCATTTT. The V and J genes are TRBV6-1 and TRBJ1-5; no clear D gene. Germline loops: CDR1 MNHNS, CDR2 SASEGT. The CDR3 runs to 12 residues. V was clipped by 6 bases and J by 7 bases, with 10 bases between them.

This rearrangement joins TRBV6-5 to TRBJ1-2; no definite D call. Germline assignment: CDR1 MNHEY and CDR2 SVGAGI. The CDR3 runs 12 residues. The CDR3 coding sequence is TGTGCAGTGGAGCTACCTAACTATGGCTACACCTTC. It encodes CAVELPNYGYTF.

Concerning this clone: The junction departs from the called germline gene at one end, perhaps through a read error. CDR3 nucleotides: TGTGCCAGCAGCTTAGCGTCGGCTAGCGGGAGCTCGGTCTTC. This codes for CASSLASASGSSVF. The gene calls are TRBV7-6 and TRBJ2-1, with 10 nucleotides matching TRBD2. The CDR3 is 14 amino acids. Germline CDR1 and CDR2: SGHVS and FNYEAQ.

The sample holds a few counts of this clone. The rearrangement uses TRBV30 and TRBJ1-6; D is ambiguous. The CDR3 runs to 10 residues. Germline V gives CDR1 GTSNPN, CDR2 SVGIG (reference sequence). Trimming pared 6 bases from V and 13 bases from J, leaving 10 bases between. CDR3 residues: CACSTGPLHF. Here the CDR3 DNA reads TGTGCCTGCTCAACCGGGCCCCTCCACTTT.

The J gene is TRBJ1-1, the V gene TRBV28; 9 nucleotides align to TRBD1. This CDR3 spans 12 amino acids. With V trimmed by 11 bases and J by 1 base, 2 bases remained unmatched. Looked up from germline, CDR1 is MDHEN and CDR2 is SYDVKM. This chain's CDR3 is CAAGQGNTEAFF. CDR3 coding DNA: TGTGCCGCGGGACAGGGGAACACTGAAGCTTTCTTT.

This clone occurred a few times. The chain employs TRBV4-1 and TRBJ1-1; maybe TRBD1 (5 bases). The CDR3 is made up of 10 amino acids. Germline loops: CDR1 MGHRA, CDR2 YSYEKL. V was pared by 8 bases and J by 5 bases, with 6 bases between. CDR3 residues: CASGGTEAFF. CDR3 coding DNA: TGCGCCAGCGGGGGGACTGAAGCTTTCTTT.

This clone was found a few times. At one end, the junction sequence differs from germline, possibly due to a read error. The chain has TRBV7-7 and TRBJ2-5; D perhaps matches TRBD1 (5 bases). This CDR3 has 16 residues. CDR1 and CDR2 from the germline V gene are SSHAT and FNYEAQ (reference sequence). CDR3 loop: CASSSIDHQGQETQYF. In nucleotides, the CDR3 is TGTGCTAGCAGCTCTATCGACCACCAGGGTCAAGAGACCCAGTACTTC.

The chain employs TRBV7-6 and TRBJ2-3; tentative D call: TRBD2 (5 bases). Germline lookup yields CDR1 SGHVS and CDR2 FNYEAQ. CDR3 length: 14 residues. V was shortened by 4 bases and J by 4 bases, with 12 bases between the two germline ends. CDR3 bases: TGTGCCAGCAGCTCAATTCTTAGCGCAGATACGCAGTATTTT. This encodes CASSSILSADTQYF.

The J gene is TRBJ2-2, the V gene TRBV30; D gene ambiguous. V was clipped by 2 bases and J by 4 bases, with 2 bases between them. Germline V gene lookup returns CDR1 GTSNPN and CDR2 SVGIG (reference sequence). This CDR3 contains 11 residues. CDR3 residues: CAWSRTGELFF. The CDR3 DNA follows: TGTGCCTGGAGTCGCACCGGGGAGCTGTTTTTT.

The gene calls are TRBV5-1 and TRBJ1-1; TRBD1 matches at 7 bases. CDR1 SGHRS and CDR2 YFSETQ come from the germline V gene. V lost 0 bases to trimming and J lost 5 bases; unmatched junction nucleotides: 4. This CDR3 spans 14 amino acids. DNA for the CDR3: TGCGCCAGCAGCTTGGTTCCAGGGGGGACTGAAGCTTTCTTT. It is translated as CASSLVPGGTEAFF.

This chain links TRBV30 with TRBJ1-1; perhaps TRBD1 as D (5 bases). The CDR3 loop spans 13 amino acids. The germline CDR1 and CDR2 sequences are GTSNPN and SVGIG (reference sequence). The germline V and J ends were trimmed by 0 bases and 3 bases, with 8 bases remaining between them. The chain's CDR3 is CAWSVRGDTEAFF. The CDR3 DNA sequence: TGTGCCTGGAGTGTACGGGGGGACACTGAAGCTTTCTTT.

This chain uses TRBV9 with TRBJ1-1; no definite D call. Germline loops: CDR1 SGDLS, CDR2 YYNGEE. The CDR3 runs 13 residues. V lost 3 bases and J lost 0, with 6 bases in between. The CDR3 DNA reads TGTGCCAGCAGCGCGACACTGAACACTGAAGCTTTCTTT. Protein: CASSATLNTEAFF.

This chain connects TRBV7-2 to TRBJ1-5; D possibly corresponds to TRBD1 (5 bases). The CDR3 extends over 14 amino acids. V was trimmed by 0 bases and J by 9 bases, leaving 12 bases between them. In germline, CDR1 is SGHTA, CDR2 FQGNSA. The CDR3 coding sequence is TGTGCCAGCAGCTTAGCCGACCGCCAGGGGCCCCAGCATTTT. This sequence encodes CASSLADRQGPQHF. Looking up the rest from reference TRBV7-2 and TRBJ1-5 gives the full variable domain: GAGVSQSPSNKVTEKGKDVELRCDPISGHTALYWYRQSLGQGLEFLIYFQGNSAPDKSGLPSDRFSAERTGGSVSTLTIQRTQQEDSAVYLCASSLADRQGPQHFGDGTRLSIL.

This clone was found a few times. The chain is built from TRBV6-5 and TRBJ2-7, with TRBD1 identical over 7 bases. The ends lost 0 bases at V and 1 base at J; junction bases unmatched: 3. CDR3 length equals 15 residues. Per the germline V gene, CDR1 is MNHEY and CDR2 is SVGAGI. The CDR3 DNA follows: TGTGCCAGCAGTTACTCGCCGGGACAGTCCTACGAGCAGTACTTC. Its translation is CASSYSPGQSYEQYF.

This clone was found a few times. The rearrangement links TRBV6-1 to TRBJ1-4; D gene unclear. The CDR3 is made up of 13 amino acids. Looked up from germline, CDR1 is MNHNS and CDR2 is SASEGT. V was trimmed by 5 bases and J by 8 bases, leaving 12 bases between them. The CDR3 loop reads CASSYGLREKLFF. The CDR3 DNA reads as TGTGCCAGCAGTTATGGGCTACGGGAAAAACTGTTTTTT.

V usage is TRBV14 and J usage is TRBJ2-1, with 8 bases fitting TRBD1. CDR3 size: 14 residues. V was clipped by 5 bases and J by 8 bases; unmatched bases: 8. Germline CDR1 is SGHDN and CDR2 is FVKESK. CDR3 sequence (DNA): TGTGCCAGCAGCAGCCTTGACAGGGGTCATGAGCAGTTCTTC. Encoded protein: CASSSLDRGHEQFF. Drawing the rest from reference TRBV14 and TRBJ2-1, the complete variable domain is EAGVTQFPSHSVIEKGQTVTLRCDPISGHDNLYWYRRVMGKEIKFLLHFVKESKQDESGMPNNRFLAERTGGTYSTLKVQPAELEDSGVYFCASSSLDRGHEQFFGPGTRLTVL.

This clone was found once. The rearrangement uses TRBV4-1 and TRBJ1-2, with D perhaps TRBD1 (6 bases). The CDR3 runs 17 residues. Germline lookup yields CDR1 MGHRA and CDR2 YSYEKL. With 0 bases removed from V and 5 bases from J, the gap between germline ends came to 19 bases. CDR3 nucleotides: TGCGCCAGCAGCCAAGAATTTTCGGAAAACAGGGAGTATGGCTACACCTTC. Translating it yields CASSQEFSENREYGYTF.

This CDR3 is CSASDSLYGYTF. CDR3 coding DNA: TGCAGCGCCTCGGACAGTCTCTATGGCTACACCTTC. The rearrangement joins TRBV29-1 to TRBJ1-2; perhaps TRBD1 as D (6 bases). The CDR3 sequence is 12 residues long. CDR1 and CDR2 from the germline V gene are SQVTM and ANQGSEA. V was trimmed by 7 bases and J by 4 bases, leaving 13 bases between them.

This chain connects TRBV6-6 to TRBJ2-7; D is undetermined. The CDR3 extends over 15 amino acids. V was shortened by 4 bases and J by 3 bases, with 16 bases between the two germline ends. Germline V gives CDR1 MNHNY, CDR2 SVGAGI (reference sequence). The CDR3 DNA reads TGTGCCAGCAGTTCCGGCCAGGCGACAATCTACGAGCAGTACTTC. Protein: CASSSGQATIYEQYF.

The V and J genes are TRBV29-1 and TRBJ1-1; no clear D gene. The CDR3 consists of 11 residues. V was pared by 7 bases and J by 5 bases, with 11 bases between. Germline V gene sequence: CDR1 SQVTM, CDR2 ANQGSEA. The CDR3 sequence: CSASDGTEAFF. For the CDR3, the DNA is TGCAGCGCTTCCGACGGGACTGAAGCTTTCTTT.

The chain carries TRBV30 and TRBJ2-7, with D maybe TRBD2 (5 bases). CDR3 size: 12 residues. CDR1 and CDR2 from the germline V gene are GTSNPN and SVGIG (reference sequence). V lost 8 bases, J lost 3 bases, and 14 bases lay in between. The CDR3: CALGRTDYEQYF. The CDR3 nucleotides are TGTGCCCTCGGACGGACTGACTACGAGCAGTACTTC.